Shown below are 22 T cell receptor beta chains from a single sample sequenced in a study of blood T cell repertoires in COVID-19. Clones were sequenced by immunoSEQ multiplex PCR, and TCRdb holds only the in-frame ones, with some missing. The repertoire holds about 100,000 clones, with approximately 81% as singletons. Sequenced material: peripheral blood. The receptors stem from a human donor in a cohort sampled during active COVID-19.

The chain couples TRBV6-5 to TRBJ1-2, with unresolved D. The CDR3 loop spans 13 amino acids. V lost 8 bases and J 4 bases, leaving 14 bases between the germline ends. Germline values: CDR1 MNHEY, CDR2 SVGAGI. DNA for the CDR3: TGTGCCAGCGACTCCACCGCTATCTATGGCTACACCTTC. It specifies CASDSTAIYGYTF.

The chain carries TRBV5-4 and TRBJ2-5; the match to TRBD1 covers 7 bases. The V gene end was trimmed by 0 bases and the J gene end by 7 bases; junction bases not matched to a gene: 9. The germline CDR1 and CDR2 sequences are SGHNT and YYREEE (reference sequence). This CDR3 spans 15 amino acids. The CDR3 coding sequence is TGTGCCAGCAGCTTGGGAACAGGGGACCGGGGGACCCAGTACTTC. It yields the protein CASSLGTGDRGTQYF.

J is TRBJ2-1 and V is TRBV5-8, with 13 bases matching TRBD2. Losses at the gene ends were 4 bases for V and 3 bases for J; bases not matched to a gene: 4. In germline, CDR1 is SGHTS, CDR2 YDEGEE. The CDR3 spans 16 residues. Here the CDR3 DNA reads TGTGCCAGCAGCCGGACTAGCGGGAGAGGCTACAATGAGCAGTTCTTC. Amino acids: CASSRTSGRGYNEQFF. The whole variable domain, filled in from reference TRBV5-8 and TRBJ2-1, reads EAGVTQSPTHLIKTRGQQATLRCSPISGHTSVYWYQQALGLGLQFLLWYDEGEERNRGNFPPRFSGRQFPNYSSELNVNALELEDSALYLCASSRTSGRGYNEQFFGPGTRLTVL.

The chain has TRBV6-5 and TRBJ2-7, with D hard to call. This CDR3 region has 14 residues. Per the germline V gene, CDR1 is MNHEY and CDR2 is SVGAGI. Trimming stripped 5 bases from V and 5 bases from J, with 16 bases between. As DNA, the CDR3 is TGTGCCAGCAGTCTGACTTCCGGGTCCCACGAGCAGTACTTC. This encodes CASSLTSGSHEQYF.

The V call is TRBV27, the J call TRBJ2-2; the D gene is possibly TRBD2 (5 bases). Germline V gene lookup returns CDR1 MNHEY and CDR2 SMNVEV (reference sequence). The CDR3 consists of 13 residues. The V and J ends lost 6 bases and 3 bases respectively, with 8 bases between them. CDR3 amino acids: CASSGIYTGELFF. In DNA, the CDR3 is TGTGCCAGCAGCGGGATCTACACCGGGGAGCTGTTTTTT.

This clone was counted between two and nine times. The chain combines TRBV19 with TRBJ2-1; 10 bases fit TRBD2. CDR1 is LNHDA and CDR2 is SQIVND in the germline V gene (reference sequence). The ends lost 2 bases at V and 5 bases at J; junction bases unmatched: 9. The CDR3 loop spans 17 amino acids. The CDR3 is CASSITSGTSANNEQFF. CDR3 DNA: TGTGCCAGTAGTATAACCTCCGGGACTAGCGCTAACAATGAGCAGTTCTTC.

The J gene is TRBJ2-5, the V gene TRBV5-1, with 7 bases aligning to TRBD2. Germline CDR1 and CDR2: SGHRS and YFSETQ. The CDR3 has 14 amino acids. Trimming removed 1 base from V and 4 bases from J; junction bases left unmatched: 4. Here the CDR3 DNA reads TGCGCCAGCAGCTTGAGCGGGACGGGAGAGACCCAGTACTTC. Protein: CASSLSGTGETQYF.

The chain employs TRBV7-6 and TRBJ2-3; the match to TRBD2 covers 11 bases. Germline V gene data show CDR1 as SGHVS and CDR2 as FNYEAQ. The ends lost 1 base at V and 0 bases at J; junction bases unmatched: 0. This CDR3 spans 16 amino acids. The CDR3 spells CASSLGLAGSTDTQYF. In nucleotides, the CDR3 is TGTGCCAGCAGCTTAGGACTAGCGGGGAGCACAGATACGCAGTATTTT.

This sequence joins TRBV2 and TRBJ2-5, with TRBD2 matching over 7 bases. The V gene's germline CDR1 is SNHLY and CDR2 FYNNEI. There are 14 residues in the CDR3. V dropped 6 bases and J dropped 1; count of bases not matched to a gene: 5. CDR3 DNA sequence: TGTGCCAGCAGGGGAGCGGGAAGCCAAGAGACCCAGTACTTC. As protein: CASRGAGSQETQYF.

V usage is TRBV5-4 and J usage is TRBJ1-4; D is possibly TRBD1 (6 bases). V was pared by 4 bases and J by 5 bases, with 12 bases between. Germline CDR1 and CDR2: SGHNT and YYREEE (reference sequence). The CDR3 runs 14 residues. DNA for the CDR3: TGTGCCAGCAGCATAGGACAGATGAATGAAAAACTGTTTTTT. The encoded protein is CASSIGQMNEKLFF.

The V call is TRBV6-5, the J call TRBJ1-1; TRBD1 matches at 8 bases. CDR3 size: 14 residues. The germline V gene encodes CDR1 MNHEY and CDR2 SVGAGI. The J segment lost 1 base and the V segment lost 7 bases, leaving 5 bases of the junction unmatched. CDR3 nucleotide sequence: TGTGCCAGCATAGGACAGGGTGGGAACACTGAAGCTTTCTTT. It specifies CASIGQGGNTEAFF.

CDR3 region: CSASSNGPSGIQETQYF. For the CDR3, the DNA is TGCAGTGCTAGTTCCAACGGGCCTTCAGGGATTCAAGAGACCCAGTACTTC. The chain carries TRBV20-1 and TRBJ2-5; a weak D match, TRBD1 (5 bases). The CDR3 loop spans 17 amino acids. V was cut by 3 bases and J by 2 bases, with 22 bases left in between. The germline CDR1 and CDR2 sequences are DFQATT and SNEGSKA (reference sequence).

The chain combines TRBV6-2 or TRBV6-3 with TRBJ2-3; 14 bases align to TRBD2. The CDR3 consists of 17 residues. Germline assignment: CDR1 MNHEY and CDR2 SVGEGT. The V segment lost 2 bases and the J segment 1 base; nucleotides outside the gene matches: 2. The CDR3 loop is CASSYGTSGRGTDTQYF. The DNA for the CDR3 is TGTGCCAGCAGTTACGGGACTAGCGGGAGAGGCACAGATACGCAGTATTTT.

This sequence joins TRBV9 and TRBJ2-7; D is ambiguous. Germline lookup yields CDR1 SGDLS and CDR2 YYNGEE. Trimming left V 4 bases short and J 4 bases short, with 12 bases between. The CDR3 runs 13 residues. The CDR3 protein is CASSPRVGYEQYF. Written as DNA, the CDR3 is TGTGCCAGCAGCCCTCGTGTCGGGTACGAGCAGTACTTC.

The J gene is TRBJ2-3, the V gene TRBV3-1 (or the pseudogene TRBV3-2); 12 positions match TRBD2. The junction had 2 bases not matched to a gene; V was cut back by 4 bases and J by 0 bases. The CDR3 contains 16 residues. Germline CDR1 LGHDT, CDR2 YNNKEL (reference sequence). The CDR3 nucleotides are TGTGCCAGCAGCCGGACTAGCGGGATAAGCACAGATACGCAGTATTTT. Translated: CASSRTSGISTDTQYF.

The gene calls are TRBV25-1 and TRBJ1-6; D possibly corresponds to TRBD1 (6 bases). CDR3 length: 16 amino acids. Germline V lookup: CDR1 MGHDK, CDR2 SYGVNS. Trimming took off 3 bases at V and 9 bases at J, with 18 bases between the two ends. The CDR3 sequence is CASSDRARGLGSPLHF. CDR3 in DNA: TGTGCCAGCAGTGATAGGGCGAGGGGGTTAGGTTCACCCCTCCACTTT.

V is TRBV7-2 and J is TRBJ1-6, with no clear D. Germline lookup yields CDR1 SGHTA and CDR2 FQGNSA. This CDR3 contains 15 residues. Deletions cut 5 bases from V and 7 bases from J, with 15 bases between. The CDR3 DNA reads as TGTGCCAGCAGCCTCGGGGTGCTAAGCAATTCACCCCTCCACTTT. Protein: CASSLGVLSNSPLHF.

CDR3 nucleotide sequence: TGTGCCAGCAGTGTTTTAGCAGGGGTAACCGGGGAGCTGTTTTTT. Its protein product is CASSVLAGVTGELFF. The chain employs TRBV2 and TRBJ2-2, with D possibly matching TRBD1 (6 bases). The CDR3 loop spans 15 amino acids. Trimming stripped 4 bases from V and 5 bases from J, with 14 bases between. CDR1 is SNHLY and CDR2 is FYNNEI in the germline V gene.

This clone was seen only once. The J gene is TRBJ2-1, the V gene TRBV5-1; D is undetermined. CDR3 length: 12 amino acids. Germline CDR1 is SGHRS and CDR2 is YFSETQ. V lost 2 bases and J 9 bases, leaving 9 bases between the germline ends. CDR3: CASSLSAVEQFF. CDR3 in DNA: TGCGCCAGCAGCTTATCGGCGGTTGAGCAGTTCTTC. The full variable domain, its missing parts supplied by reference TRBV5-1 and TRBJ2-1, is KAGVTQTPRYLIKTRGQQVTLSCSPISGHRSVSWYQQTPGQGLQFLFEYFSETQRNKGNFPGRFSGRQFSNSRSEMNVSTLELGDSALYLCASSLSAVEQFFGPGTRLTVL.

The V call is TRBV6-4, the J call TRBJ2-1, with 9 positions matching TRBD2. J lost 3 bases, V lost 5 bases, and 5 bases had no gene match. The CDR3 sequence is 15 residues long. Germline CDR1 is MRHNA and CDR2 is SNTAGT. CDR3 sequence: CASSQTSGNYNEQFF. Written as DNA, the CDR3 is TGTGCCAGCAGTCAGACTAGCGGAAACTACAATGAGCAGTTCTTC.

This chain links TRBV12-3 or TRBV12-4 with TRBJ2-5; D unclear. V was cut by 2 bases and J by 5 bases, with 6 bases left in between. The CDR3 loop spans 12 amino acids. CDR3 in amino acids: CASSLIGETQYF. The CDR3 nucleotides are TGTGCCAGCAGTTTAATCGGGGAGACCCAGTACTTC.

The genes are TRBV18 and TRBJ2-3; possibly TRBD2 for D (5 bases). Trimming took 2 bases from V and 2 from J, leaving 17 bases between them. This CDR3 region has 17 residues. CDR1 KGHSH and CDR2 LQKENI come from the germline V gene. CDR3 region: CASSPSLAHAFTDTQYF. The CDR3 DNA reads TGTGCCAGCTCACCATCCCTAGCCCACGCGTTCACAGATACGCAGTATTTT.